The sample holds many counts of the clone carrying this T cell receptor beta chain. What it binds is not known. The sample is drawn from a study of T cells in Graves' hyperthyroidism and ophthalmopathy. Overall study: Peripheral blood collection took place at initial diagnosis, before any treatment.

Amplification yielded TCR beta CDR3 regions, with RNA transcripts as the source. Initially, a first-round RT-PCR of the TCR CDR3 employed the HTBI primer set. TCRdb ran MiXCR on the multiplex PCR reads and lists one entry per CDR3 protein. The table lists nearly 600,000 distinct CDR3 sequences, around 14% of them singletons. CDR1 and CDR2 (germline): SGHAT, FQNNGV. The CDR3 runs to 13 residues. The V gene lost 0 bases and the J gene lost 8 bases, with 8 bases spanning the gap. The study's findings and limits: Patients with ophthalmopathy were separated from those with stable hyperthyroidism by a 13 V-J model.

The chain recombines TRBV11-2 with TRBJ2-1, with D unresolved. Sequenced sample: blood. This clonotype was sampled from a woman under 40 with Graves' hyperthyroidism that later progressed to Graves' ophthalmopathy. Here the CDR3 DNA reads TGTGCCAGCAGCTTAGATCGCATCCATGAGCAGTTCTTC. This gives the protein CASSLDRIHEQFF.